This T cell receptor (beta chain) emerged from a study of control samples from healthy donors and cancer patients. Here immunoSEQ multiplex PCR was the method, and the copy in TCRdb shows in-frame clones only, minus some. Found here are about 410,000 clones, 90% of them singletons; the top ten hold 6% to 7%. The sample comprised PBMCs. This clonotype was obtained from a man in his forties with head and neck cancer.

CDR3 protein: CASSPPGQGSYEQYF. DNA of the CDR3: TGCGCCAGCAGCCCGCCCGGACAGGGATCCTACGAGCAGTACTTC. The chain carries TRBV4-1 and TRBJ2-7; 8 nucleotides align to TRBD1. With 4 bases clipped from V and 1 base from J, the junction kept 6 bases outside the gene matches. Germline assignment: CDR1 MGHRA and CDR2 YSYEKL. CDR3 length equals 15 residues.